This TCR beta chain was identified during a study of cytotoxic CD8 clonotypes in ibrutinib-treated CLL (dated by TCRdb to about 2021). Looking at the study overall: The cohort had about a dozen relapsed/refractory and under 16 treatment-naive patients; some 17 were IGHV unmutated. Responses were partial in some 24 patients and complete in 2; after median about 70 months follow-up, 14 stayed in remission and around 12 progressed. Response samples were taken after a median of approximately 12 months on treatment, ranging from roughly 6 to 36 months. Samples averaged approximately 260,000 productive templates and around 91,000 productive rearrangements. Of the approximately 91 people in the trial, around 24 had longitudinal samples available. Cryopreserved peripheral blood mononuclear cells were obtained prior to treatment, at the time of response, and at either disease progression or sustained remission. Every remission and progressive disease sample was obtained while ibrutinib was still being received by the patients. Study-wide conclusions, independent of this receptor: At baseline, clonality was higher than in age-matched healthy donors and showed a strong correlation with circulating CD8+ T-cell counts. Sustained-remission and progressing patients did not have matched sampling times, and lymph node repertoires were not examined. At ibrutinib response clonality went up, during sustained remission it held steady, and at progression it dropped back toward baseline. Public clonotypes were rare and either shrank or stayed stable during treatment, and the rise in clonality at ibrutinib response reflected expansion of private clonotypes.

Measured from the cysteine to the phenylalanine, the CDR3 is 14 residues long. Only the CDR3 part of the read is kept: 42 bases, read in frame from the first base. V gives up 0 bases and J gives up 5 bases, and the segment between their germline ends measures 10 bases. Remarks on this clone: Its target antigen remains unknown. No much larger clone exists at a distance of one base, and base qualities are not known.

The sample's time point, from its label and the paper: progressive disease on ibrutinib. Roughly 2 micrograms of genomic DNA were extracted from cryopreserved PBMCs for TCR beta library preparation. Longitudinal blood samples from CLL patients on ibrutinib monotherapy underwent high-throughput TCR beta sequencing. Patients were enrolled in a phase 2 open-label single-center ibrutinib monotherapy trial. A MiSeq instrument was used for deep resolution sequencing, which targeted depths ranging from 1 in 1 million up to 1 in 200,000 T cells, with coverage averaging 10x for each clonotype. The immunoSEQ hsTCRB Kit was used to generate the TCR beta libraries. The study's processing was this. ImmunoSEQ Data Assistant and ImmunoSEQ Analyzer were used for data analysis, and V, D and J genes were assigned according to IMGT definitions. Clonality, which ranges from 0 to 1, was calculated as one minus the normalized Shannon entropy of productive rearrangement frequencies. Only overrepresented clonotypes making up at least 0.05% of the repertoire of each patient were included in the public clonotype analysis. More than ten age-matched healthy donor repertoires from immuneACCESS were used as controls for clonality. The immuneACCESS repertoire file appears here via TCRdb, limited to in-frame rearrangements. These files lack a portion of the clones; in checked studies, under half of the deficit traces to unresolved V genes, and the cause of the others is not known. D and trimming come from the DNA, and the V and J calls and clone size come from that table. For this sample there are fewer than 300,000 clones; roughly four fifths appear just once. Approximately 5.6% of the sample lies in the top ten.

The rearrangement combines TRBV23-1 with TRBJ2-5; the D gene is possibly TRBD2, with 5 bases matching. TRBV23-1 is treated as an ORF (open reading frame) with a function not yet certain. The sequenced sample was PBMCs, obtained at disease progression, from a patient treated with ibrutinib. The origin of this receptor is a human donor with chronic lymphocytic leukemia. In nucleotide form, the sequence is TGCGCCAGCAGTCAATCACCGGGGTTGGAGACCCAGTACTTC. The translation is CASSQSPGLETQYF.